This TCR beta chain originates from a study of vaccination and CD4 T cells after COVID-19. Germline trimming cut 5 bases from V and 2 bases from J; bases unmatched to any gene: 7. The CDR3 contains 15 residues. Germline V gives CDR1 DFQATT, CDR2 SNEGSKA (reference sequence). Sequencing of DNA taken from cultured CD4+ T cells relied on the Oncomine TCR Beta short-read assay. TCRdb ran MiXCR on the PCR reads and lists one entry per CDR3 protein. The data contain about 12,000 distinct CDR3 sequences, around three fifths of them singletons. The treatment denotes: roughly 10-day PBMC culture with coronavirus spike peptide pools or control peptides (ViraFEST assay). ViraFEST used peptide pools to expand antigen-specific T cells before TCR sequencing. In its sample, this clonotype was seen a few times. Its antigen remains unknown. Study-wide points: Rising from around 19 to 38, the median of SARS-CoV-2-reactive clonotypes did not change significantly.

The chain links TRBV20-1 to TRBJ2-1; 9 nucleotides agree with TRBD1. The sample was CD4+ T cells from blood, cultured in vitro. The source of this sequence is a human donor who had recovered from COVID-19. CDR3 DNA: TGCAGTGCTTCAACATGGACAGGGGCCTACAATGAGCAGTTCTTC. It is translated as CSASTWTGAYNEQFF.